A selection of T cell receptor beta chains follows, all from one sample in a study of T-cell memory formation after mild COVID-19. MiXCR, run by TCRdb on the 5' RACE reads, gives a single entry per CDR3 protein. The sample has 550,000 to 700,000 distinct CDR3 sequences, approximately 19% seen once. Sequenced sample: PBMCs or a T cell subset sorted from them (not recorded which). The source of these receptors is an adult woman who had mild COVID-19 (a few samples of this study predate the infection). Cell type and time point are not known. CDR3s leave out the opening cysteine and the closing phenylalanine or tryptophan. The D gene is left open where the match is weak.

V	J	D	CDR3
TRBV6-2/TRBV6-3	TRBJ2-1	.	ASRQGNSGKTYNEQF
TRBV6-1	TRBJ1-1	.	ASSDSGIPTEAF
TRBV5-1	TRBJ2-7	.	ASSSGISYEQY
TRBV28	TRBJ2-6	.	ASRAYSGANVLT
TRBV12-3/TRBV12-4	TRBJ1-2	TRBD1	ASSRWRGREVDGYT
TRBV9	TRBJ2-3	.	ASSVLADHTDTQY
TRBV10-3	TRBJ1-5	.	AISESGGSNQPQH
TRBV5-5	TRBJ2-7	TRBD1	ASSLAGQVAYEQY
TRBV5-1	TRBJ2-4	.	ASSPGRTEAKNIQY
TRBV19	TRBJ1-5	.	ASKDLDRNNQPQH
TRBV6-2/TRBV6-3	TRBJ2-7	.	ASSYGGDSYEQY
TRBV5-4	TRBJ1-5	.	ASSGWWGLRNQPQH
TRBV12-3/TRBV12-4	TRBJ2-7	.	ASSPHRGGSYEQY
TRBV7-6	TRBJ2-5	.	ASSLDTGVGETQY
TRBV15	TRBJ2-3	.	ATSPWTPSTDTQY
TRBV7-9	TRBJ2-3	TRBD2	ASSLGLAGKTDTQY
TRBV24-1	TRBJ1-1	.	ATMRGMNTEAF
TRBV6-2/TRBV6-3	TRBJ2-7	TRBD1	ASSTGTGGISYEQY
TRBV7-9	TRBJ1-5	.	ASSSLGHNQPQH
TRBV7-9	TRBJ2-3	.	ASSHARGNRVY
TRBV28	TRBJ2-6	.	ASMMPGLSGANVLT
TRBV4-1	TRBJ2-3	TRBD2	ASSQDGLAWATDTQY
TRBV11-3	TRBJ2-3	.	ASSSRAFSTDTQY
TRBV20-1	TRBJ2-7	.	SARDTSRPEQY
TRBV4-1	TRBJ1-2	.	ASSQDVRGQYYGYT
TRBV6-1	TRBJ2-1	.	ASSEARNSYNEQF
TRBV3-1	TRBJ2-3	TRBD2	ASSQDGGRNTQY
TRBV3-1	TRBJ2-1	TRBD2	ASSISGLANEQF
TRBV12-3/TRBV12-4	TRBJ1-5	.	ASSLRQALQPQH
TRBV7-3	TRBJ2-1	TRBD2	ASSSGGTLNEQF
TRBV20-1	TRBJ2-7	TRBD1	SAPPLGQTYEQY
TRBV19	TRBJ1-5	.	ASSRAGEQPQH
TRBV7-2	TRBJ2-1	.	ASSLLVGEQF
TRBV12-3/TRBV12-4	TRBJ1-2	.	ASSLIGRGYT
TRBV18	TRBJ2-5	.	ASSPSLDQETQY
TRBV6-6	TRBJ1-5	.	ASMAVGLQPQH
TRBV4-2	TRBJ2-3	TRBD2	ASSQELLAGVGSDTQY